The subject of this entry is one T cell receptor beta chain. The data belong to a study of shared clonotypes between healthy human individuals. This CDR3 region has 12 residues. Germline V lookup: CDR1 SQVTM, CDR2 ANQGSEA. Trimming removed 4 bases at V and 3 bases at J, with 9 bases between. A split of CD4+ cells into CD45RA+ naive and CD45RA-negative memory subsets was performed. Assay: immunoSEQ multiplex PCR; the TCRdb copy retains only in-frame clones and omits some. Of 2 million to 3 million clones listed, 93% were seen once; the top ten hold approximately 0.36%. The chain employs TRBV29-1 and TRBJ1-1, with D perhaps TRBD1 (6 bases). The TCR sequence derives from a man aged 18 to 29 in good health. Some clones in this sample may be carry-over from other donors' samples. Specimen: naive CD4+ T cells from PBMCs. Subset here: CD45RA+ positively selected. This CDR3 reads CSVAGQYTEAFF. Written as DNA, the CDR3 is TGCAGCGTTGCAGGACAGTACACTGAAGCTTTCTTT.